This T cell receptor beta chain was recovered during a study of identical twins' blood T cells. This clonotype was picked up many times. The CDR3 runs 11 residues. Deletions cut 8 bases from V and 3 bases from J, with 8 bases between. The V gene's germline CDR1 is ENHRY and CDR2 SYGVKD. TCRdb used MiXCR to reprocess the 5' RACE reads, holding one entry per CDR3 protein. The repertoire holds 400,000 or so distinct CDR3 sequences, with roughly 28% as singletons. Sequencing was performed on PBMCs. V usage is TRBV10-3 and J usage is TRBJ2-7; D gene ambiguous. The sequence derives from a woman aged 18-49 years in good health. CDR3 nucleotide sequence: TGTGCCATCGGTGGGAACTACGAGCAGTACTTC. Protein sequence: CAIGGNYEQYF.